These 12 T cell receptor beta chains share one sample of origin, sequenced in a study of T cell repertoires in cytomegalovirus infection. These receptors have no identified antigens. A single record per CDR3 protein comes from TCRdb applying MiXCR to the reads. The sample lists around 750,000 distinct CDR3 sequences, about 31% occurring once. The specimen comprised cultured CD8+ T cells from PBMCs, sampled from culture after CMV antigen stimulation. These receptors originate from a human donor in good health (CMV status not recorded). Some clones in this sample may be carry-over from other donors' samples.

This clonotype was seen more than once but under ten times. The chain links TRBV20-1 to TRBJ2-3, with 9 bases lining up with TRBD2. Unmatched junction bases numbered 8, after V lost 4 bases and J lost 3 bases. Germline CDR1 is DFQATT and CDR2 is SNEGSKA (reference sequence). There are 15 residues in the CDR3. For the CDR3, the DNA is TGCAGTGCTACAGAAGGGACTAGCAGGACAGATACGCAGTATTTT. Translating it yields CSATEGTSRTDTQYF.

The table lists this clonotype with a few counts. The V and J genes are TRBV6-1 and TRBJ1-5; D possibly corresponds to TRBD1 (5 bases). This CDR3 has 14 amino acids. Trimming pared 8 bases from V and 6 bases from J, leaving 17 bases between. Germline lookup yields CDR1 MNHNS and CDR2 SASEGT. CDR3 coding DNA: TGTGCCAGCGCGGTGGCAGGGTTGGGTCAGCCCCAGCATTTT. Its protein product is CASAVAGLGQPQHF.

The rearrangement joins TRBV12-3 or TRBV12-4 to TRBJ1-1; no clear D. The CDR3 covers 14 residues. V shed 6 bases and J shed 0 bases, with 11 bases lying between them. The CDR3 region is CASSLTELNTEAFF. CDR3 nucleotide sequence: TGTGCCAGCAGCCTCACTGAACTGAACACTGAAGCTTTCTTT.

Ten or more counts support this clonotype. The chain recombines TRBV7-9 with TRBJ2-2; D unclear. Germline lookup yields CDR1 SEHNR and CDR2 FQNEAQ (reference sequence). The CDR3 has 11 residues. Trimming took off 8 bases at V and 6 bases at J, with 7 bases between the two ends. CDR3 sequence: CASWEAGELFF. In DNA form, the CDR3 reads TGTGCCAGCTGGGAAGCCGGGGAGCTGTTTTTT.

This clonotype turned up a few times. The rearrangement joins TRBV7-9 to TRBJ1-2, with unresolved D. V was shortened by 1 base and J by 0 bases, with 9 bases between the two germline ends. Per germline, CDR1 SEHNR and CDR2 FQNEAQ (reference sequence). CDR3 length equals 15 residues. The CDR3 coding sequence is TGTGCCAGCAGCTTAGTGGGCGGAGCTAACTATGGCTACACCTTC. Protein sequence: CASSLVGGANYGYTF.

The chain carries TRBV7-9 and TRBJ2-1; D is unresolved. Per germline, CDR1 SEHNR and CDR2 FQNEAQ (reference sequence). The length of the CDR3 is 17 residues. V was cut by 4 bases and J by 6 bases, with 22 bases left in between. The CDR3 DNA sequence: TGTGCCAGCAGCTCCCGGAATCAACAGCCAGATGGCAATGAGCAGTTCTTC. Translating it yields CASSSRNQQPDGNEQFF. Variable domain in full (rest from reference TRBV7-9 and TRBJ2-1): DTGVSQNPRHKITKRGQNVTFRCDPISEHNRLYWYRQTLGQGPEFLTYFQNEAQLEKSRLLSDRFSAERPKGSFSTLEIQRTEQGDSAMYLCASSSRNQQPDGNEQFFGPGTRLTVL.

The rearrangement joins TRBV7-3 to TRBJ1-4; 11 bases map to TRBD1. With V trimmed by 5 bases and J by 7 bases, 12 bases remained unmatched. In germline, CDR1 is SGHTA, CDR2 FQGTGA. CDR3 length equals 17 residues. The CDR3 loop reads CASSPPDRGQVGEKLFF. The CDR3 DNA is TGTGCCAGCAGCCCGCCGGACAGGGGGCAGGTTGGTGAAAAACTGTTTTTT. Using reference TRBV7-3 and TRBJ1-4 for the parts outside the CDR3, the full variable domain is GAGVSQTPSNKVTEKGKYVELRCDPISGHTALYWYRQSLGQGPEFLIYFQGTGAADDSGLPNDRFFAVRPEGSVSTLKIQRTERGDSAVYLCASSPPDRGQVGEKLFFGSGTQLSVL.

Turning to this clonotype: This clone may be a read error of a much larger clone one base away. The V gene is TRBV7-2, the J gene TRBJ2-1, with D possibly being TRBD1 (7 bases). CDR1 and CDR2 from the germline V gene are SGHTA and FQGNSA. The V end was cut by 5 bases, the J end by 5 bases, with 16 bases between. The CDR3 totals 15 residues. The CDR3 sequence: CTSSRRGRLDNEQFF. In nucleotides, the CDR3 is TGTACCAGCAGCAGGAGGGGGCGCCTCGACAATGAGCAGTTCTTC.

The rearrangement links TRBV6-2 or TRBV6-3 to TRBJ2-3, with D maybe TRBD1 (6 bases). This CDR3 is 14 amino acids long. CDR1 is MNHEY and CDR2 is SVGEGT in the germline V gene. The V and J ends lost 5 bases and 2 bases respectively, with 11 bases between them. The DNA for the CDR3 is TGTGCCAGCAGTACCAACAGGGACACAGATACGCAGTATTTT. Translating gives CASSTNRDTDTQYF.

This chain links TRBV7-9 with TRBJ2-4; D could derive from TRBD1 or TRBD2 (5 bases each). V was clipped by 7 bases and J by 1 base, with 26 bases between them. From germline, CDR1 is SEHNR and CDR2 FQNEAQ (reference sequence). The CDR3 runs 19 residues. Written as DNA, the CDR3 is TGTGCCAGCAACCTTATGGGCAGGGACCAGCGAGTCGCCAAAAACATTCAGTACTTC. This gives the protein CASNLMGRDQRVAKNIQYF.

The chain couples TRBV6-2 or TRBV6-3 to TRBJ2-7; D is unresolved. Germline assignment: CDR1 MNHEY and CDR2 SVGEGT. The V end was cut by 0 bases, the J end by 2 bases, with 8 bases between. This CDR3 has 14 residues. CDR3: CASSYSPRTYEQYV. The CDR3 DNA reads as TGTGCCAGCAGTTACTCTCCACGGACCTACGAGCAGTACGTC.

V usage is TRBV10-3 and J usage is TRBJ1-5; possibly TRBD1 for D (5 bases). The CDR3 is 13 amino acids. The V end was cut by 0 bases, the J end by 5 bases, with 5 bases between. CDR1 and CDR2 from the germline V gene are ENHRY and SYGVKD. The CDR3 here is CAISESRDQPQHF. CDR3 DNA: TGTGCCATCAGTGAGTCCAGGGATCAGCCCCAGCATTTT.